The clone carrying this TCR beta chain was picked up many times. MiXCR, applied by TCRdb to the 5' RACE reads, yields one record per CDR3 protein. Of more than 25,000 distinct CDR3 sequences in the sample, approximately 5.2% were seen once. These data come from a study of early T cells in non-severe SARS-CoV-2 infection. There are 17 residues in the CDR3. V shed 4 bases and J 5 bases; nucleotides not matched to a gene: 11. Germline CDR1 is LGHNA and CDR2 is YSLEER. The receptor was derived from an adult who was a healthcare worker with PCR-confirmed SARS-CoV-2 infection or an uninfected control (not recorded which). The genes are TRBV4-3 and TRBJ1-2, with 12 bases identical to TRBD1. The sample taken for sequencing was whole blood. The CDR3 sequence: CASSPQPGQGALYGYTF. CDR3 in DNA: TGCGCCAGCAGCCCCCAACCGGGACAGGGGGCTCTGTATGGCTACACCTTC.